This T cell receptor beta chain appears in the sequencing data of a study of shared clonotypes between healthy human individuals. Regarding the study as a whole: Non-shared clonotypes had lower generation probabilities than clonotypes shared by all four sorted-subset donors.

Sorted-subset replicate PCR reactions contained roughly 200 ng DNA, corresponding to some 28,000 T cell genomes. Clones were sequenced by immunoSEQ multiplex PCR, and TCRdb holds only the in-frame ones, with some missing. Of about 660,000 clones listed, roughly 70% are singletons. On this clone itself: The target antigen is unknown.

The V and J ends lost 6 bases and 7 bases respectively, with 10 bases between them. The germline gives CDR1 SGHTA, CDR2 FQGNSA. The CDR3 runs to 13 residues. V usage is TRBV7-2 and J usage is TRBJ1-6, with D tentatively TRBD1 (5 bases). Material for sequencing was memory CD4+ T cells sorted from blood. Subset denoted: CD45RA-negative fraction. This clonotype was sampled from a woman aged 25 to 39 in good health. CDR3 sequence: CASSRGGNSPLHF. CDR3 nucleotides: TGTGCCAGCAGTCGGGGGGGAAATTCACCCCTCCACTTT.